This TCR beta chain was observed in a study of T cell responses to AZD1222 COVID-19 vaccine. The sample holds one count of this clone. Its antigen is unknown. Libraries were prepared by immunoSEQ multiplex PCR; TCRdb keeps only in-frame clonotypes and omits some of them. The table has more than 110,000 clones, around 90% seen once. Broader study findings: Only a handful of individuals given AZD1222 were seropositive at baseline. Among vaccine-associated CD4 TCRs, coverage spanned spike, with dominance at 160-218 and 743-854. Repertoire samples came only from after the peak T cell response. Donors, mostly white British, included more females; clonal diversity was possibly underestimated.

With V trimmed by 6 bases and J by 2 bases, 16 bases remained unmatched. In germline, CDR1 is LGHDT, CDR2 YNNKEL (reference sequence). This CDR3 region has 18 residues. This TCR was recovered from an adult in good health. This chain connects TRBV3-1 (or the pseudogene TRBV3-2) to TRBJ2-3; 8 positions match TRBD2. Material: peripheral blood, obtained on day 0 of AZD1222 vaccination. In DNA form, the CDR3 reads TGTGCCAGCAGTAGAACGGCTGGGACTAGAACTAACACAGATACGCAGTATTTT. Protein product: CASSRTAGTRTNTDTQYF.